Only one count was recorded for the clone carrying this TCR beta chain. V dropped 4 bases and J dropped 4 bases, with 8 bases sitting between them. The CDR3 runs to 12 residues. Germline CDR1 and CDR2: ENHRY and SYGVKD. The data belong to a study of blood T cell repertoires in COVID-19. Study details: COVID-19 samples, acute and convalescent, were from the United States, Italy and Spain. Sources were T cells, B-cell-depleted T cells, or PBMCs; the material itself was cDNA or gDNA.

Per the study methods: The assay estimated nucleated cells by amplifying reference gene primers. Only in-frame clones appear in the TCRdb table, and some are missing; sequencing was by immunoSEQ multiplex PCR. V and J calls and clone size come straight from that table; D and trimming were deduced from the DNA. The profile covers fewer than 200,000 clones, with approximately 90% appearing a single time and more than 2% taken by the ten largest. The specimen sequenced was peripheral blood. J is TRBJ2-7 and V is TRBV10-3; TRBD2 is a possible D gene (6 bases). This clonotype was sampled from a man aged 50-59 years who had recovered from COVID-19. The CDR3 DNA reads TGTGCCATCAGTGCTAGCGAGTACGAGCAGTACTTC. Encoded protein: CAISASEYEQYF.